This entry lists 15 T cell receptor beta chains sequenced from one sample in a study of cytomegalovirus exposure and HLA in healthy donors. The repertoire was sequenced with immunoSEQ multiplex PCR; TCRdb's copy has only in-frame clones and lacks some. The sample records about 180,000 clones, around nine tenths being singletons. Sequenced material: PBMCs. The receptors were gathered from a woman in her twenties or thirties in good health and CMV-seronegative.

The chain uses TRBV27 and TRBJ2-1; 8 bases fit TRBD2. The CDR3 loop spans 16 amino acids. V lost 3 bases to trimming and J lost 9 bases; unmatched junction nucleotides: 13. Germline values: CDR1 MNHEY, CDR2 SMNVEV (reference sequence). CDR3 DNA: TGTGCCAGCAGTTTCATCGGGGGGGACGGGGCCCGTGAGCAGTTCTTC. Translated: CASSFIGGDGAREQFF.

The CDR3 nucleotides read TGTGCCAGCAGCAAGGACAGGGCACCCATCTACGAGCAGTACTTC. The encoded protein is CASSKDRAPIYEQYF. The V gene is TRBV7-9, the J gene TRBJ2-7, with TRBD1 matching over 8 bases. The CDR3 length is 15 residues. Unmatched junction bases numbered 9, after V lost 5 bases and J lost 3 bases. The germline V gene encodes CDR1 SEHNR and CDR2 FQNEAQ (reference sequence).

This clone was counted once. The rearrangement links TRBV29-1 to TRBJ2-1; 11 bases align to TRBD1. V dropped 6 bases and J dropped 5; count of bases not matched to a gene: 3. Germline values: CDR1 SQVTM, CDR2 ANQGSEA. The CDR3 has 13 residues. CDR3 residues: CSVGDRGDNEQFF. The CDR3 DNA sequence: TGCAGCGTGGGGGACAGGGGGGACAATGAGCAGTTCTTC.

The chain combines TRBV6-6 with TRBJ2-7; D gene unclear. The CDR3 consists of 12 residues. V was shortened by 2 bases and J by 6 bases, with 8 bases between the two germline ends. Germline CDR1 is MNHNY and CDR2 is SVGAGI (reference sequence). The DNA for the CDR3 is TGTGCCAGCAGTTACGGTGGCCCCGAGCAGTACTTC. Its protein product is CASSYGGPEQYF.

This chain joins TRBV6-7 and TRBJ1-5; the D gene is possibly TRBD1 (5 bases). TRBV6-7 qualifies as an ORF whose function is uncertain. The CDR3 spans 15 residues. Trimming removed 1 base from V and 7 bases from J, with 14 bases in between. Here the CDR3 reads CASSYFFCRAQPQHF. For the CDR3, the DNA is TGTGCCAGCAGTTACTTTTTTTGCAGGGCCCAGCCCCAGCATTTT.

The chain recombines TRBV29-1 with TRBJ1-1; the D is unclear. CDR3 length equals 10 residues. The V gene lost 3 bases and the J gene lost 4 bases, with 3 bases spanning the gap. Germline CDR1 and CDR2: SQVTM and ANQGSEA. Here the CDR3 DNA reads TGCAGCGTTGATATCACTGAAGCTTTCTTT. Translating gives CSVDITEAFF.

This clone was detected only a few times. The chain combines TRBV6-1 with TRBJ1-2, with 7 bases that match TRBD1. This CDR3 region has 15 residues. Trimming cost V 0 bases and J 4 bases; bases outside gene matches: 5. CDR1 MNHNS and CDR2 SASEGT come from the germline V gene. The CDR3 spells CASSEAGAGGYGYTF. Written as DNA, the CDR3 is TGTGCCAGCAGTGAAGCGGGGGCAGGGGGCTATGGCTACACCTTC.

CDR3 nucleotide sequence: TGTGCCAGCAGCTCGGAAAGGGGGACAGAGACCCAGTACTTC. Protein product: CASSSERGTETQYF. The chain carries TRBV7-2 and TRBJ2-5; D perhaps matches TRBD1 (6 bases). Looked up from germline, CDR1 is SGHTA and CDR2 is FQGNSA. Trimming left V 4 bases short and J 4 bases short, with 13 bases between. The CDR3 loop spans 14 amino acids.

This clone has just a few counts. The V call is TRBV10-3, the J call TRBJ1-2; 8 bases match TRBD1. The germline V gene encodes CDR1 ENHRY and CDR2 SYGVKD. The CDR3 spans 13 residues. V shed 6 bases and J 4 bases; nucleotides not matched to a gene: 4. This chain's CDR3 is CAIRSGTGYGYTF. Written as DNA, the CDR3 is TGTGCCATCAGGAGCGGGACAGGCTATGGCTACACCTTC.

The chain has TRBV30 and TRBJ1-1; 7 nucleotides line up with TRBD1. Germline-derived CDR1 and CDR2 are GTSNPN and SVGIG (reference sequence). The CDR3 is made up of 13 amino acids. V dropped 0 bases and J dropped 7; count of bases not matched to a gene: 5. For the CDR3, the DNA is TGTGCCTGGAGTGTAAGGCCAGGGGGTGAAGCTTTCTTT. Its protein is CAWSVRPGGEAFF.

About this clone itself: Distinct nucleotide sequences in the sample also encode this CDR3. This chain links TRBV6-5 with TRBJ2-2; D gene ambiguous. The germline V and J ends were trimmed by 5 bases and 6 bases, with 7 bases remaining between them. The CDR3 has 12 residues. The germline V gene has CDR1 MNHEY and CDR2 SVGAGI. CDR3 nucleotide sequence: TGTGCCAGCAGTACCCGGGCCGGGGAGCTGTTTTTT. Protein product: CASSTRAGELFF.

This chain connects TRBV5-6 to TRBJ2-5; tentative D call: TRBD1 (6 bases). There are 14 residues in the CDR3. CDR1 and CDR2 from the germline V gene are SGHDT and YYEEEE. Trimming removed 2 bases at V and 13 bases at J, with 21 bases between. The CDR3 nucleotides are TGTGCCAGCAGCTTCCGGTTCCGGAACAGGGATCGGTACTTC. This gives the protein CASSFRFRNRDRYF.

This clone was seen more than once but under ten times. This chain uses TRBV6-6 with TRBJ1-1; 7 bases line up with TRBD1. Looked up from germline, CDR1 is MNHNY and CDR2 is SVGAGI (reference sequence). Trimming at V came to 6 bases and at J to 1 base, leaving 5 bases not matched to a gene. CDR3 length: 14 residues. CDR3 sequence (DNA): TGTGCCAGCAGAGTAACAGGGGAGAACACTGAAGCTTTCTTT. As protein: CASRVTGENTEAFF.

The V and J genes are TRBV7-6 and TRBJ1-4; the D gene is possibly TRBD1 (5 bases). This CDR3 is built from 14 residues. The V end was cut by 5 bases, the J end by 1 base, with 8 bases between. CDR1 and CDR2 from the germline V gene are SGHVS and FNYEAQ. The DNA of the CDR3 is TGTGCCAGCAGCAAGACAGAAACTAATGAAAAACTGTTTTTT. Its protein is CASSKTETNEKLFF.

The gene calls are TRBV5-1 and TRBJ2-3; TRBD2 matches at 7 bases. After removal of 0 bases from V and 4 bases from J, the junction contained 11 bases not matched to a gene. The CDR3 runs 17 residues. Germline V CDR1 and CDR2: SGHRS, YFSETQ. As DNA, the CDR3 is TGCGCCAGCAGCTTGGGCATATATGGGGGGGGAGCAGATACGCAGTATTTT. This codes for CASSLGIYGGGADTQYF.